This T cell receptor (beta chain) came from a study of T cell responses to AZD1222 COVID-19 vaccine (TCRdb year 2021). As for the study more broadly: AZD1222 recipients whose second dose came at about 4 weeks and those whose second dose came at about 12 weeks were combined into one group, since spike-specific TCR depth and breadth did not differ between the two schedules. TCR sequencing covered more than 230 trial participants: 207 given two doses of AZD1222 and 26 given two doses of MenACWY control vaccine. Enrollment into the trials was organized by age into subgroups of 18-55, 56-69 and 70-plus years, and those subgroups contained 148, 28 and 57 TCR-sequenced participants, respectively. Overall study results and their limits: Epitopes outside the regions mutated in the B.1.351 and B.1.1.7 variants were reportedly recognized by nearly half of the unique spike-specific TCRs. After two AZD1222 doses, spike-specific TCR breadth and depth were significantly higher than at day 0 and than in MenACWY recipients. The 56-69-year group was small, and its depth increase did not reach significance, likely because of low power. Conclusions about previously exposed vaccinees are limited, since just six AZD1222 recipients were seropositive for SARS-CoV-2 at baseline. Because no day 14 peak-response samples were available, the repertoires could be characterized only after the peak T cell response. Most participants were white British and females outnumbered males, and the authors suggested that clonal diversity may have been underestimated. CD4 TCRs associated with the vaccine covered the entire spike protein, and the dominant responses were in regions 160-218 and 743-854.

A remark on this clone: Its antigen is currently not known. No base-level quality is on record; no much larger clone is a single base apart.

This specimen's time point label, interpreted: baseline before first vaccination. Vaccinee samples came from UK trials COV001 and COV002, including a single-blind randomized controlled phase 2/3 trial of AZD1222 (ChAdOx1 nCoV-19) in healthy adults. For TCRbeta chain sequencing, PBMC samples from trial participants were taken at day 0 and at day 28 after the second dose. The CDR3 regions of human TCRbeta chains were analyzed by immunosequencing. In the authors' own workflow: Repertoire TCRs were matched against a reference library of SARS-CoV-2-specific TCRs generated with the MIRA antigen-specificity platform. Breadth meant the fraction of unique TCRs that were SARS-CoV-2-associated, whereas depth meant the fraction of total T cells that were SARS-CoV-2-associated. Using the MIRA data, every spike-specific TCR was mapped to the spike region that the TCR reacted to and assigned to either a CD4 or a CD8 class. Log10-transformed breadth and depth values were compared by one-way ANOVA with Sidak's multiple comparisons tests. As stored in TCRdb, this immuneACCESS dataset retains in-frame rearrangements with V and J assigned. A fraction of the clones does not appear; measured against another copy, unresolved V genes explain less than half of the discrepancy, and the remainder lacks a known reason. From that table come the V and J calls and clone size; the DNA was used to work out D and trimming. This sample gives around 120,000 clones in total; 85% to 90% of them show up just once. The ten largest clones represent over 3% of the sample.

Here V drops 6 bases and J drops 0 bases, and the junction holds 8 bases not matched to any gene. The germline V gene (reference sequence) gives CDR1 as PRHDT and CDR2 as FYEKMQ. The CDR3 runs 15 amino acids, cysteine and phenylalanine included. Only CDR3 DNA remains: 45 bases, in frame from the first base. The receptor chain draws on TRBV13 and TRBJ2-7, with TRBD1 identical over 7 junction bases. This material consisted of peripheral blood, taken on day 0 of AZD1222 vaccination. This TCR derives from an adult in good health. In nucleotides, the sequence is TGTGCCAGCAGTCTACAGGGGCCCAGCTCCTACGAGCAGTACTTC. Its coded protein is CASSLQGPSSYEQYF. The full variable domain, completed from the reference TRBV13 and TRBJ2-7 proteins outside the CDR3, reads AAGVIQSPRHLIKEKRETATLKCYPIPRHDTVYWYQQGPGQDPQFLISFYEKMQSDKGSIPDRFSAQQFSDYHSELNMSSLELGDSALYFCASSLQGPSSYEQYFGPGTRLTVT.